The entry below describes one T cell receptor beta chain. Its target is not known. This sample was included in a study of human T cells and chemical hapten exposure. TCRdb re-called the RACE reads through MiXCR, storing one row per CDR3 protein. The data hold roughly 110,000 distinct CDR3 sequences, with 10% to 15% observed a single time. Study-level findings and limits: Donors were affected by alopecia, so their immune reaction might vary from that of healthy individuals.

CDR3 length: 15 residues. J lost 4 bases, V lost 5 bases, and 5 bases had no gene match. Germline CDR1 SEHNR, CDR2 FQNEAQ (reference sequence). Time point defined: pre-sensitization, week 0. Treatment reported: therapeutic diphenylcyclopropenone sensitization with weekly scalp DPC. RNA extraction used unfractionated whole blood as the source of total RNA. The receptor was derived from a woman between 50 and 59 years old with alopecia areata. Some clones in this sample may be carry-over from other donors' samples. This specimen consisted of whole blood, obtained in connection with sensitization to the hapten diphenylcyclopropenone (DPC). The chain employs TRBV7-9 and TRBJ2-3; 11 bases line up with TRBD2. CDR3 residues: CASSRTSGPADTQYF. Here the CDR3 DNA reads TGTGCCAGCAGCCGGACTAGCGGGCCAGCAGATACGCAGTATTTT.